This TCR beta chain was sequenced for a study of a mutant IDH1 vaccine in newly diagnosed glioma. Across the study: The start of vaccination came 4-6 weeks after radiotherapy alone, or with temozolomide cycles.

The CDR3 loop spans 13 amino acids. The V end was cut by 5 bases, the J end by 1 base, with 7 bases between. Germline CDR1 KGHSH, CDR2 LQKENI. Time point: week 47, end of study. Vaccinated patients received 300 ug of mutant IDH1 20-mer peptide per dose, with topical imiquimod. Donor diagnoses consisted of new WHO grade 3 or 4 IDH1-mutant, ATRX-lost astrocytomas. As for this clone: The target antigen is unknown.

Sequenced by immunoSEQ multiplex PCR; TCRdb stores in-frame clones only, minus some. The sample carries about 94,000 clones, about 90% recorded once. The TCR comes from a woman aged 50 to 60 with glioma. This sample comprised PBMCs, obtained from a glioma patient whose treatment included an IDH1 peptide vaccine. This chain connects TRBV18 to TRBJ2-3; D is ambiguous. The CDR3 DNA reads TGTGCCAGCTCAAAGCAGGGCACAGATACGCAGTATTTT. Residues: CASSKQGTDTQYF.